This T cell receptor (beta chain) was documented in a study of blood T cell repertoires in COVID-19. Looking at the study overall: Spain, Italy and the United States supplied samples that represented acute and convalescent COVID-19.

Authors' data handling: Reference gene primer amplification gave nucleated cell count estimates. Repertoires were generated with immunoSEQ multiplex PCR, while TCRdb's copy carries only in-frame clones and drops some. V, J and clone size were drawn from that table, and D and trimming were deduced from the DNA. The sample shows 190,000 or so clones, 80% to 90% of them seen only once. Input material: peripheral blood. The TCR was taken from a woman aged 18-29 years who had recovered from COVID-19.

Written as DNA, the CDR3 is TGTGCCAGCAGTCCACAGGGGAAGGGGAACACTGAAGCTTTCTTT. The encoded protein is CASSPQGKGNTEAFF. The gene calls are TRBV6-5 and TRBJ1-1; 7 nucleotides line up with TRBD1. The CDR3 consists of 15 residues. Germline CDR1 reads MNHEY; CDR2 reads SVGAGI. With 5 bases clipped from V and 1 base from J, the junction kept 7 bases outside the gene matches.